Sequencing of this T cell receptor (beta chain) was carried out in a study of CD8+CD57+ T cells in acquired aplastic anemia. In regard to this clonotype: One end of the junction fails to match germline, which may point to a read error.

Both TCR beta VDJ combination and CDR3 sequence profiling were carried out. Genomic DNA was the template for this profiling. TCRdb used MiXCR to reprocess the reads, holding one entry per CDR3 protein. The repertoire consists of 200,000 to 300,000 distinct CDR3 sequences, with about 80% occurring once and the leading ten covering about two fifths. An expansion of CD8+CD57+ cells by flow cytometry had been shown in patients chosen for sequencing. The germline CDR1 and CDR2 sequences are SGDLS and YYNGEE. This CDR3 is built from 14 residues. The specimen was sorted CD4+, CD8+, or CD8+CD57+ T cells (not recorded which) from PBMCs. The origin of this receptor is a human donor with aplastic anemia. This chain joins TRBV9 and TRBJ2-3, with D possibly TRBD2 on 5 matching bases. CDR3 nucleotide sequence: TGTGTCAGCAGTCCCGCGGACTTCTCCTACGAGCAGTATTTT. It encodes CVSSPADFSYEQYF.